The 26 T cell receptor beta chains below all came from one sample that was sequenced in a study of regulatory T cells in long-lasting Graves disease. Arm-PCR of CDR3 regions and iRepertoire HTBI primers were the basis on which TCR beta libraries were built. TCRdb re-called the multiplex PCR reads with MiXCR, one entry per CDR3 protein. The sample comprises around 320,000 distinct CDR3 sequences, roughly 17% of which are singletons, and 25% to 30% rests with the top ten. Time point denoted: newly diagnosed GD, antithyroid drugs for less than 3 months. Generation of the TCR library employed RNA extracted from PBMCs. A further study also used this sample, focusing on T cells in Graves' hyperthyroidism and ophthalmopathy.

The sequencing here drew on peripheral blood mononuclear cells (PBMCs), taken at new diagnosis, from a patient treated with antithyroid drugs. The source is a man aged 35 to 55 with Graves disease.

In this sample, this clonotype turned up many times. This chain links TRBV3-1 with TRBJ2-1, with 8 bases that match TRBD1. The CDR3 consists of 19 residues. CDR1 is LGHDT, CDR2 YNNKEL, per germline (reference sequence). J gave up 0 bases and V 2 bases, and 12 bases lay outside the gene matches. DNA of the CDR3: TGTGCCAGCAGCCAACCGGGACAGGCTATCCTAAGCTCCTACAATGAGCAGTTCTTC. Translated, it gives CASSQPGQAILSSYNEQFF.

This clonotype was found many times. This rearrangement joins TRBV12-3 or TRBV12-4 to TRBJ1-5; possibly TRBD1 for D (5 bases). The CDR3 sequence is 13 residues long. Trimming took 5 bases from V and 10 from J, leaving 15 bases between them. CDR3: CASSPHRRDPQHF. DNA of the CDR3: TGTGCCAGCAGTCCACACCGCCGGGACCCCCAGCATTTT.

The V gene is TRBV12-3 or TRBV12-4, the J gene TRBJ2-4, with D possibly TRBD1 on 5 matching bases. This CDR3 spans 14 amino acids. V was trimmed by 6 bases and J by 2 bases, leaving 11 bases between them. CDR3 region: CASSPGISKNIQYF. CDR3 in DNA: TGTGCCAGCAGCCCAGGGATTTCCAAAAACATTCAGTACTTC.

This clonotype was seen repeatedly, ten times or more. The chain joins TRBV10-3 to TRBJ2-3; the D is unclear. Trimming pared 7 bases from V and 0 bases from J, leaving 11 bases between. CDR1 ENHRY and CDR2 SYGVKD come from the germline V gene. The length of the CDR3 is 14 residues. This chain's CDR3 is CAIMDGVSTDTQYF. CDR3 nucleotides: TGTGCCATCATGGACGGCGTGAGCACAGATACGCAGTATTTT.

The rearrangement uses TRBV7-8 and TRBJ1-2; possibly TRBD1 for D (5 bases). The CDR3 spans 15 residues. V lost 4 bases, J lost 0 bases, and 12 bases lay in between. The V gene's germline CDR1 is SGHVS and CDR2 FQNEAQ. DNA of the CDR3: TGTGCCAGCAGCTCCGGGGCAGAACCTAACTATGGCTACACCTTC. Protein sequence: CASSSGAEPNYGYTF.

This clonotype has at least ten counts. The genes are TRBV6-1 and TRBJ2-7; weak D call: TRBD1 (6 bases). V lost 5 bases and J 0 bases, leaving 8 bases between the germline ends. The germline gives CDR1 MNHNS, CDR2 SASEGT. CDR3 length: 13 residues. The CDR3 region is CASSRQDSYEQYF. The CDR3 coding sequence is TGTGCCAGCAGTCGACAGGACTCCTACGAGCAGTACTTC.

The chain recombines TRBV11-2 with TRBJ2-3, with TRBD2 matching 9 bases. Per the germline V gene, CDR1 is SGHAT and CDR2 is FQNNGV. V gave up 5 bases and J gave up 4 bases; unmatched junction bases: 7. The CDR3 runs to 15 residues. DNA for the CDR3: TGTGCCAGCAGCGACGCGCGGGGGGGACCAGATACGCAGTATTTT. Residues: CASSDARGGPDTQYF.

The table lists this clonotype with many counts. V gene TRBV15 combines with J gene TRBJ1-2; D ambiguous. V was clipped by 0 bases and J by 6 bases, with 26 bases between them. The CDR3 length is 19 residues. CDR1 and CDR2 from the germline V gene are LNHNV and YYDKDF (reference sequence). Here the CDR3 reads CATSRDKGRTSPLKDGYTF. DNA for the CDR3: TGTGCCACCAGCAGAGATAAAGGACGGACCAGCCCTCTTAAGGATGGCTACACCTTC.

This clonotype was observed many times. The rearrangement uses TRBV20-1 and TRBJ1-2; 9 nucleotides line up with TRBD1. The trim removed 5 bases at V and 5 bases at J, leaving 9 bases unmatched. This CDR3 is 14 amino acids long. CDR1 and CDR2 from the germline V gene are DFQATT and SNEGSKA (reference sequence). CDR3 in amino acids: CSASTRDRVYGYTF. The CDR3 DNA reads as TGCAGTGCTTCAACTCGGGACAGGGTGTATGGCTACACCTTC.

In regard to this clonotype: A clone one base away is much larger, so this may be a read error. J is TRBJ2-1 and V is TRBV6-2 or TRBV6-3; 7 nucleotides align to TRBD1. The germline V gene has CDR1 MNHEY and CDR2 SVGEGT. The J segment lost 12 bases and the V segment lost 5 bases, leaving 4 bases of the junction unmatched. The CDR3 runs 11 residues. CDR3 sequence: CASSGDSGQFF. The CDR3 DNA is TGTGCCAGCAGTGGGGACAGTGGGCAGTTCTTC.

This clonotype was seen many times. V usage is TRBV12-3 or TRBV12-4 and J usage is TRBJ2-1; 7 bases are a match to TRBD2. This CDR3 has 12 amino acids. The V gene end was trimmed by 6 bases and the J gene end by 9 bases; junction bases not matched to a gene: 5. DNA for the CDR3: TGTGCCAGCAGCCCTTGGGGGGGTGAGCAGTTCTTC. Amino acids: CASSPWGGEQFF.

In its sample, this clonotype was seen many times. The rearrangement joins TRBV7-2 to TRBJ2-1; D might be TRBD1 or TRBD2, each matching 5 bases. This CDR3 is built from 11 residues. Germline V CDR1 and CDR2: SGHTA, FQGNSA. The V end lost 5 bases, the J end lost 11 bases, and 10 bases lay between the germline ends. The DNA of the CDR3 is TGTGCCAGCAGCGTTCCGGGGCAGCAGTTCTTC. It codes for CASSVPGQQFF.

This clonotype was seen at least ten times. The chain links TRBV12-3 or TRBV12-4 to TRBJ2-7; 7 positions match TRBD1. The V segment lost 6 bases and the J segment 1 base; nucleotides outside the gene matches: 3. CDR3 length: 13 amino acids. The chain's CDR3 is CASRRQGSYEQYF. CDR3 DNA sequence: TGTGCCAGCAGGCGACAGGGATCCTACGAGCAGTACTTC.

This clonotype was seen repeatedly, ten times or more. The CDR3 coding sequence is TGTGCCAGCAGGGTGACAGGGGAGTCCGGGGAGCTGTTTTTT. Its protein is CASRVTGESGELFF. The chain combines TRBV2 with TRBJ2-2, with 8 bases identical to TRBD1. The CDR3 contains 14 residues. J gave up 6 bases and V 6 bases, and 6 bases lay outside the gene matches. The germline CDR1 and CDR2 sequences are SNHLY and FYNNEI.

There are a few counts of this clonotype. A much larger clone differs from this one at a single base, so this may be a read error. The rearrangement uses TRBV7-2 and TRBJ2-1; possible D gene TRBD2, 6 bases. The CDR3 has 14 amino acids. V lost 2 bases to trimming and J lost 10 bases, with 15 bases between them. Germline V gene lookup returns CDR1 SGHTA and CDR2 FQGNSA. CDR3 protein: CASSLYGGLREQFF. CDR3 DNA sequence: TGTGCCAGCAGCTTATATGGAGGGTTAAGAGAGCAGTTCTTC.

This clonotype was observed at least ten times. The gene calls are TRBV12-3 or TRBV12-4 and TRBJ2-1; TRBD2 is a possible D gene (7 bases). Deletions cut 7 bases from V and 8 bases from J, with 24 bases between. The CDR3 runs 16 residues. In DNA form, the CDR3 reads TGTGCCAGCACGGCTCTTCGCGGGGGCCGTAACGATGAGCAGTTCTTC. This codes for CASTALRGGRNDEQFF.

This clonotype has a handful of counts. The CDR3 nucleotides read TGTGCCACCAGCAGAGGACCGAGAGTTATCACAGATACGCAGTATTTT. Translated, it gives CATSRGPRVITDTQYF. The chain combines TRBV15 with TRBJ2-3; D is undetermined. V was cut by 1 base and J by 2 bases, with 13 bases left in between. The CDR3 consists of 16 residues. The germline V gene has CDR1 LNHNV and CDR2 YYDKDF (reference sequence).

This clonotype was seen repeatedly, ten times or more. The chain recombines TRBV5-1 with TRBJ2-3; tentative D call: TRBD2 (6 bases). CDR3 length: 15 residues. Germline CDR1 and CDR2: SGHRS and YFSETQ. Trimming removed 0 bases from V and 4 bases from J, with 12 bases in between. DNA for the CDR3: TGCGCCAGCAGCTTGGCCTTTCCGGGGGCAGATACGCAGTATTTT. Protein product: CASSLAFPGADTQYF.

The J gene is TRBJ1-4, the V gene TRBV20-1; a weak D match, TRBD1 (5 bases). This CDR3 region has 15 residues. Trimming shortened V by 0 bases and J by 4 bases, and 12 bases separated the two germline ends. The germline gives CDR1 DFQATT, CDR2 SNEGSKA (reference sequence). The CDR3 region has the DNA TGCAGTGCTAGAGATCGTCGGGGGGTTAATGAAAAACTGTTTTTT. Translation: CSARDRRGVNEKLFF.

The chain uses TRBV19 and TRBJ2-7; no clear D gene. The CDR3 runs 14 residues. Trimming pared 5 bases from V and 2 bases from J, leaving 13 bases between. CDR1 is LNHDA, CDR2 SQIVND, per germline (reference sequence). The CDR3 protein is CASSWSRQTYEQYF. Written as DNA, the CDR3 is TGTGCCAGTAGTTGGTCCCGCCAAACCTACGAGCAGTACTTC.

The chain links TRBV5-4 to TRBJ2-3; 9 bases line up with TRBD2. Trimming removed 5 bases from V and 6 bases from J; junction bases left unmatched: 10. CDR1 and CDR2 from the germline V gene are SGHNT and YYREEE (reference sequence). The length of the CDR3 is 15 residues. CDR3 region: CASRNPSSGVDTQYF. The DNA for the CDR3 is TGTGCCAGCAGAAATCCTTCTAGCGGGGTGGATACGCAGTATTTT.

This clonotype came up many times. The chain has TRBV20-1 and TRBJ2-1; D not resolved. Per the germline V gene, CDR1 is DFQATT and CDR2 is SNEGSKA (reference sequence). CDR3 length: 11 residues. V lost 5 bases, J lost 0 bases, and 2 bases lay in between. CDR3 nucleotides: TGCAGTGCTCCCTCCTACAATGAGCAGTTCTTC. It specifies CSAPSYNEQFF.

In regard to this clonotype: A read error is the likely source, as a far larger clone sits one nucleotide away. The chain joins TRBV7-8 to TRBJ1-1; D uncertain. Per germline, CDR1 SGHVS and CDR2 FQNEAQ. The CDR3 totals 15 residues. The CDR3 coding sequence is TGTGACAGCAGCTTAGATGGGCCGATAAACACTGAAGCTTTCTTT. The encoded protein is CDSSLDGPINTEAFF.

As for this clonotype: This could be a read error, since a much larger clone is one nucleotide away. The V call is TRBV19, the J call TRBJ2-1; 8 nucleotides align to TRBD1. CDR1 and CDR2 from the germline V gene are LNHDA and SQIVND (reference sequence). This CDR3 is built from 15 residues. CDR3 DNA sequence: TGTGCCAGTAGCCTCGGGGACAGGCGTAGCAATGGGCAGTTCTTC. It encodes CASSLGDRRSNGQFF.

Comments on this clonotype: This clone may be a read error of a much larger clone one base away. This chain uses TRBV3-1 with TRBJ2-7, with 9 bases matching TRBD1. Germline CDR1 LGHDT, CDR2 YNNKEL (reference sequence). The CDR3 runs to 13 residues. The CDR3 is CACSPDRGDEQYF. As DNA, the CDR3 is TGTGCCTGCAGCCCGGACAGGGGCGACGAGCAGTACTTC.

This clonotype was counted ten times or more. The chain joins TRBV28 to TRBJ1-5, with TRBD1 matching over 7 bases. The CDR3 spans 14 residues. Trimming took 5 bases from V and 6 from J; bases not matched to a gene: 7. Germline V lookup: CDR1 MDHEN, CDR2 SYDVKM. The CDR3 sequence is CASSDNRGVQPQHF. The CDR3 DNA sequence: TGTGCCAGCAGTGACAACAGGGGTGTTCAGCCCCAGCATTTT.